This passage covers 11 T cell receptor beta chains from one sample sequenced in a study of blood T cell repertoires in COVID-19. Measured with immunoSEQ multiplex PCR; TCRdb has only the in-frame clones, and not every one. The data show tens of thousands of clones, around 84% seen once. Sequences were obtained from peripheral blood. These receptors were taken from a man aged 55 to 70 with COVID-19, enrolled during active disease.

The chain links TRBV3-1 (or the pseudogene TRBV3-2) to TRBJ1-2; tentative D call: TRBD1 (6 bases). The CDR3 is 15 residues long. Germline V CDR1 and CDR2: LGHDT, YNNKEL (reference sequence). V was trimmed by 0 bases and J by 8 bases, leaving 16 bases between them. CDR3 residues: CASSQDSIGQGGYTF. CDR3 coding DNA: TGTGCCAGCAGCCAAGACTCCATCGGGCAGGGGGGCTACACCTTC.

The rearrangement uses TRBV9 and TRBJ2-3, with D tentatively TRBD2 (6 bases). Germline V gives CDR1 SGDLS, CDR2 YYNGEE. The CDR3 spans 17 residues. V lost 4 bases and J lost 2, with 20 bases in between. As DNA, the CDR3 is TGTGCCAGCAGCCCCCCACAGACGGGGGTCTTCACAGATACGCAGTATTTT. It yields the protein CASSPPQTGVFTDTQYF.

The chain employs TRBV18 and TRBJ2-5; 8 bases line up with TRBD1. Germline V gives CDR1 KGHSH, CDR2 LQKENI. With V trimmed by 4 bases and J by 7 bases, 11 bases remained unmatched. The CDR3 covers 15 residues. DNA for the CDR3: TGTGCCAGCTCACGCCCAGCAGGGGGCGAAGGGACCCAGTACTTC. Its protein is CASSRPAGGEGTQYF.

V and J are TRBV28 and TRBJ2-1, with 7 nucleotides matching TRBD1. Germline CDR1 is MDHEN and CDR2 is SYDVKM. The junction had 10 bases not matched to a gene; V was cut back by 7 bases and J by 7 bases. This CDR3 is 14 amino acids long. CDR3 nucleotide sequence: TGTGCCAGCAACCAACTGACAGGGCGGAATGAGCAGTTCTTC. Protein: CASNQLTGRNEQFF.

This clone was seen a single time. The chain recombines TRBV24-1 with TRBJ2-5; D is possibly TRBD1 (5 bases). The germline gives CDR1 KGHDR, CDR2 SFDVKD. The CDR3 sequence is 15 residues long. Trimming pared 3 bases from V and 5 bases from J, leaving 15 bases between. The CDR3 reads CATSDPLGAAETQYF. CDR3 in DNA: TGTGCCACCAGTGATCCCCTAGGGGCGGCGGAGACCCAGTACTTC.

The chain has TRBV9 and TRBJ2-2; 8 positions match TRBD2. CDR1 is SGDLS and CDR2 is YYNGEE in the germline V gene. V shed 2 bases, J shed 0 bases, and the junction held 0 bases outside the gene matches. The CDR3 runs to 15 residues. The CDR3 protein is CASSVSGTNTGELFF. CDR3 nucleotides: TGTGCCAGCAGCGTTAGCGGGACGAACACCGGGGAGCTGTTTTTT.

The chain has TRBV6-5 and TRBJ2-7, with a possible D match to TRBD1 (5 bases). This CDR3 has 14 residues. The V gene lost 7 bases and the J gene lost 2 bases, with 15 bases spanning the gap. The germline CDR1 and CDR2 sequences are MNHEY and SVGAGI. As DNA, the CDR3 is TGTGCCAGCACCGTGATAGGGGCCACCTACGAGCAGTACTTC. Its protein is CASTVIGATYEQYF.

This clone was picked up a small number of times. The rearrangement joins TRBV10-1 to TRBJ2-7; D might be TRBD2 (6 bases). This CDR3 is built from 15 residues. Germline CDR1 and CDR2: WNHNN and SYGVQD (reference sequence). Trimming took 6 bases from V and 0 from J, leaving 15 bases between them. The CDR3 DNA follows: TGCGCCAGCAGGTTGGAGGGGTCCCTCTCCTACGAGCAGTACTTC. Amino acids: CASRLEGSLSYEQYF.

The chain joins TRBV6-5 to TRBJ1-3; 8 bases fit TRBD1. The ends lost 6 bases at V and 2 bases at J; junction bases unmatched: 6. The CDR3 consists of 15 residues. Germline V gene sequence: CDR1 MNHEY, CDR2 SVGAGI. The CDR3 DNA reads as TGTGCCAGCAGCTCAGGGGGCGCAGCTGGAAACACCATATATTTT. Protein product: CASSSGGAAGNTIYF.

The chain uses TRBV5-1 and TRBJ1-2, with TRBD1 matching over 7 bases. The junction had 8 bases not matched to a gene; V was cut back by 4 bases and J by 8 bases. The CDR3 has 13 residues. In germline, CDR1 is SGHRS, CDR2 YFSETQ. CDR3 nucleotides: TGCGCCAGCAGCGGGGACAGTCTAGGGGGCTACACCTTC. It encodes CASSGDSLGGYTF.

V is TRBV29-1 and J is TRBJ2-7; a possible D gene is TRBD1 (5 bases). The V and J ends lost 4 bases and 2 bases respectively, with 6 bases between them. The CDR3 runs 11 residues. Germline assignment: CDR1 SQVTM and CDR2 ANQGSEA. The CDR3 loop is CSVGRAYEQYF. DNA for the CDR3: TGCAGCGTTGGCAGGGCCTACGAGCAGTACTTC.